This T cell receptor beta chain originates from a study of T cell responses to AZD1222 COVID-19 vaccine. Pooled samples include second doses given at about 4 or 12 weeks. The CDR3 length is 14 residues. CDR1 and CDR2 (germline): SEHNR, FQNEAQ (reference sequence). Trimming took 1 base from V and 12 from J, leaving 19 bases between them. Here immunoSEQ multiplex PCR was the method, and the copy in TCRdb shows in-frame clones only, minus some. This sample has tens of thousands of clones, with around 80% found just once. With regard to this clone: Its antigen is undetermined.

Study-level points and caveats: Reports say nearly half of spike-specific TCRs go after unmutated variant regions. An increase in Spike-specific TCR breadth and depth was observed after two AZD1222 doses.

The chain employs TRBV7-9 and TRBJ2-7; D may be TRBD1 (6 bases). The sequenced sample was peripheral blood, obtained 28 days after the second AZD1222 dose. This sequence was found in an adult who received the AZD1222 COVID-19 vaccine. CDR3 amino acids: CASSLVEGHLAPYF. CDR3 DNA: TGTGCCAGCAGCTTAGTAGAGGGACACCTGGCCCCGTACTTC.